One T cell receptor beta chain is described in this entry. Primers included in the PCR were 60 Vbeta and 13 Jbeta primers. The repertoire was sequenced with immunoSEQ multiplex PCR; TCRdb's copy has only in-frame clones and lacks some. This sample carries 150,000 or so clones, around 78% of them seen once, and the ten largest clones take 0.6% to 0.95%. This entry belongs to a study of cytomegalovirus exposure and HLA in healthy donors. Germline V gene data show CDR1 as MDHEN and CDR2 as SYDVKM. CDR3 length equals 16 residues. Trimming at V came to 5 bases and at J to 1 base, leaving 8 bases not matched to a gene.

The chain joins TRBV28 to TRBJ1-1; 9 nucleotides agree with TRBD1. The sequenced sample was PBMCs. This receptor was taken from a female donor in good health and CMV-seronegative. This CDR3 is CASSRTGGLSNTEAFF. CDR3 sequence (DNA): TGTGCCAGCAGTCGAACAGGGGGCCTCTCGAACACTGAAGCTTTCTTT.